This passage covers 6 T cell receptor beta chains from one sample sequenced in a study of shared clonotypes between healthy human individuals (dated by TCRdb to 2020 to 2021). The library was obtained by the immunoSEQ multiplex PCR assay. This is the immuneACCESS table as TCRdb keeps it, with only in-frame sequences that have V and J called. A part of the clones is gone; compared with another copy, unresolved V genes explain less than half, and the rest is unexplained. The sample table shows over a million clones, and roughly 74% are seen once. The ten biggest clones cover under 0.8% of the sample. The sequencing sample was made of memory CD4+ T cells from PBMCs. In light of the paper, this sample's cell subset or site label describes: CD45RA-negative fraction. These receptor sequences come from a man between 18 and 35 years old in good health. Some clones in this sample may be carry-over from other donors' samples.

This chain links TRBV29-1 with TRBJ2-5, with D possibly matching TRBD2 (5 bases). CDR1 and CDR2 (germline): SQVTM, ANQGSEA. With 5 bases removed from V and 0 bases from J, the gap between germline ends came to 16 bases. The length of the CDR3 is 15 residues. The CDR3, as DNA: TGCAGCGTTCCTGGACGGAGGAAGTACCAAGAGACCCAGTACTTC. Its protein product is CSVPGRRKYQETQYF.

This clone was observed a single time. The chain uses TRBV28 and TRBJ2-3, with 11 bases matching TRBD2. The CDR3 contains 15 residues. Germline CDR1 is MDHEN and CDR2 is SYDVKM. The V gene end was trimmed by 6 bases and the J gene end by 5 bases; junction bases not matched to a gene: 7. CDR3 sequence (DNA): TGTGCCAGCAGCGGTAGCGGGAGGGGAGTAGATACGCAGTATTTT. Its protein product is CASSGSGRGVDTQYF.

The chain is built from TRBV18 and TRBJ2-1; TRBD1 agrees at 10 bases. The CDR3 is 15 amino acids. Germline V lookup: CDR1 KGHSH, CDR2 LQKENI. The trim removed 5 bases at V and 1 base at J, leaving 2 bases unmatched. CDR3 coding DNA: TGTGCCAGCTCATCGGGACAGGGGTCCTACAATGAGCAGTTCTTC. This sequence encodes CASSSGQGSYNEQFF.

This clone was seen at least ten times. Other DNA sequences in this specimen translate into the identical CDR3. The J gene is TRBJ1-1, the V gene TRBV5-8, with D possibly TRBD1 on 5 matching bases. The CDR3 is made up of 12 amino acids. Between the trimmed V and J ends, which lost 6 bases and 4 bases, there was a span of 10 bases. Germline V gives CDR1 SGHTS, CDR2 YDEGEE. The CDR3 loop is CASTGDGTEAFF. CDR3 nucleotides: TGTGCCAGCACCGGGGACGGCACTGAAGCTTTCTTT.

V and J are TRBV19 and TRBJ1-1, with a weak D call TRBD1 (5 bases). V lost 2 bases and J lost 0, with 10 bases in between. The germline V gene has CDR1 LNHDA and CDR2 SQIVND (reference sequence). The CDR3 contains 15 residues. The CDR3 region is CASSIKGIMNTEAFF. The CDR3 bases are TGTGCCAGTAGTATAAAGGGGATCATGAACACTGAAGCTTTCTTT.

The chain carries TRBV18 and TRBJ2-1; 7 bases agree with TRBD2. In germline, CDR1 is KGHSH, CDR2 LQKENI. V lost 3 bases to trimming and J lost 9 bases; unmatched junction nucleotides: 8. The CDR3 contains 14 residues. The CDR3 DNA reads TGTGCCAGCTCACCGGGCGGGAGTGGGACTGAGCAGTTCTTC. This translates into CASSPGGSGTEQFF.